This T cell receptor (beta chain) was retrieved from a study of blood T cell repertoires in COVID-19. Study-level information: The United States, Italy and Spain were the sources of the acute and convalescent COVID-19 samples. PBMCs, B-cell-depleted T cells, or T cells were the source of the cDNA or gDNA that made up the material.

Authors' methods: How many nucleated cells were present was estimated from reference gene primer amplification. Profiled with immunoSEQ multiplex PCR; TCRdb holds only in-frame clones, not every one. From that table come the V and J calls and clone size; the DNA was used to work out D and trimming. Of more than 200,000 clones in the sample, 85% to 90% were seen once. This receptor was identified in a man aged 45-65 years with acute or convalescent COVID-19. Source material: peripheral blood.

CDR3 sequence: CASSLFTGSTEAFF. The CDR3 coding sequence is TGTGCCAGCAGCCTCTTTACAGGGTCCACTGAAGCTTTCTTT. The gene calls are TRBV14 and TRBJ1-1, with D perhaps matching TRBD1 (6 bases). This CDR3 has 14 amino acids. Germline V gene lookup returns CDR1 SGHDN and CDR2 FVKESK. V lost 4 bases and J 4 bases, leaving 13 bases between the germline ends.